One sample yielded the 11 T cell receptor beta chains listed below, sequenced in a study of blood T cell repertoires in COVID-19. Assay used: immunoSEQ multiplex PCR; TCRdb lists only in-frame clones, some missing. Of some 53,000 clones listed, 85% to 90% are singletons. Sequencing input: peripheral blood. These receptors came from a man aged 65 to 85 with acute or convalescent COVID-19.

The CDR3 DNA reads TGTGCCAGCAGTTACGACCGGACAGGGCGACTTAACTATGGCTACACCTTC. It specifies CASSYDRTGRLNYGYTF. The chain uses TRBV6-2 or TRBV6-3 and TRBJ1-2; TRBD1 aligns across 8 bases. V lost 2 bases and J lost 1; bases outside the gene matches: 9. Per germline, CDR1 MNHEY and CDR2 SVGEGT. The CDR3 has 17 residues.

The CDR3 sequence: CASSLALLRLARQETQYF. The CDR3 coding sequence is TGTGCCAGCAGCTTGGCCCTTTTGAGACTAGCGAGACAAGAGACCCAGTACTTC. This chain connects TRBV5-6 to TRBJ2-5, with 8 nucleotides matching TRBD2. CDR1 and CDR2 (germline): SGHDT, YYEEEE. J gave up 2 bases and V 0 bases, and 12 bases lay outside the gene matches. The CDR3 is 18 residues long.

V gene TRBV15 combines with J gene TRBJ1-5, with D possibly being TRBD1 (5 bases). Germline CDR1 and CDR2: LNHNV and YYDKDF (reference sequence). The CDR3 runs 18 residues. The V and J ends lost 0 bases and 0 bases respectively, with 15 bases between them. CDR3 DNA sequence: TGTGCCACCAGCAGAGATCCCTGGGGGGAGGGTAGCAATCAGCCCCAGCATTTT. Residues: CATSRDPWGEGSNQPQHF.

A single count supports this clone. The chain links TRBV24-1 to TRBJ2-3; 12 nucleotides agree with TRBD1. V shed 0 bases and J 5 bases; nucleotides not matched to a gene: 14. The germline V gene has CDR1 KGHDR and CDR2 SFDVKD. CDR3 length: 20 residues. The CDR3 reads CATSDLQWEGTGGHKDTQYF. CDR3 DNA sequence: TGTGCCACCAGTGATTTGCAATGGGAAGGGACAGGGGGCCACAAAGATACGCAGTATTTT.

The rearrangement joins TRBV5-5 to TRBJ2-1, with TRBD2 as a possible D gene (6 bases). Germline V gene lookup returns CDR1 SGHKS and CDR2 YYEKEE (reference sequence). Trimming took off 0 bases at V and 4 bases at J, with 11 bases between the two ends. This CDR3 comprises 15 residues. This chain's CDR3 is CASSLGGEAYNEQFF. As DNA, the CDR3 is TGTGCCAGCAGCTTGGGTGGGGAGGCTTACAATGAGCAGTTCTTC.

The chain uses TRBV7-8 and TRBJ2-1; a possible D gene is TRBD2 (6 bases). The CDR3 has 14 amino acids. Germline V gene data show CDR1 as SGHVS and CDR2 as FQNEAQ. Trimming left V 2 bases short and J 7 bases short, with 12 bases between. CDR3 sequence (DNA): TGTGCCAGCAGCTTAACTCGCGGGATTAATGAGCAGTTCTTC. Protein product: CASSLTRGINEQFF.

The CDR3 protein is CASSIVPDRARTNEQFF. The CDR3 DNA is TGTGCCAGTAGTATAGTTCCGGACAGGGCCCGTACAAATGAGCAGTTCTTC. The V call is TRBV19, the J call TRBJ2-1; 8 bases map to TRBD1. The ends lost 1 base at V and 7 bases at J; junction bases unmatched: 12. CDR1 is LNHDA and CDR2 is SQIVND in the germline V gene (reference sequence). The CDR3 loop spans 17 amino acids.

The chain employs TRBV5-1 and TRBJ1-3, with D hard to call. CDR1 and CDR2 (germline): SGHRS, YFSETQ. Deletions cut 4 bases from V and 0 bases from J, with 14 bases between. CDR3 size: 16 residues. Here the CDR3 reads CASSQGGFLSGNTIYF. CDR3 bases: TGCGCCAGCAGCCAAGGAGGGTTCCTCTCTGGAAACACCATATATTTT.

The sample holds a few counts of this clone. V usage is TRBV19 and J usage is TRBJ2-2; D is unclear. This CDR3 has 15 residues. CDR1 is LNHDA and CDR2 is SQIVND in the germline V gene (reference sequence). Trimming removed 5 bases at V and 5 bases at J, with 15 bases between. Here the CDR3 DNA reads TGTGCCAGTAGTGATTGGTCAGGATGGACCGGGGAGCTGTTTTTT. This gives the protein CASSDWSGWTGELFF. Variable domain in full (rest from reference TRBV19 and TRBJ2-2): DGGITQSPKYLFRKEGQNVTLSCEQNLNHDAMYWYRQDPGQGLRLIYYSQIVNDFQKGDIAEGYSVSREKKESFPLTVTSAQKNPTAFYLCASSDWSGWTGELFFGEGSRLTVL.

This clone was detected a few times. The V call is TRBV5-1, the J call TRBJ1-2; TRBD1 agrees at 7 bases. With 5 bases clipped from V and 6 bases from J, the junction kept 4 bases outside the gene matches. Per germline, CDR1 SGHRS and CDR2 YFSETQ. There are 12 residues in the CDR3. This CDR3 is CASRRQGDGYTF. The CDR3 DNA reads TGCGCCAGCAGGAGGCAGGGGGATGGCTACACCTTC. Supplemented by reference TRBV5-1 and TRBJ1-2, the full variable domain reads KAGVTQTPRYLIKTRGQQVTLSCSPISGHRSVSWYQQTPGQGLQFLFEYFSETQRNKGNFPGRFSGRQFSNSRSEMNVSTLELGDSALYLCASRRQGDGYTFGSGTRLTVV.

The CDR3 sequence: CASTETSGNFYNEQFF. CDR3 nucleotide sequence: TGTGCCAGTACCGAGACTAGCGGGAACTTCTACAATGAGCAGTTCTTC. The rearrangement joins TRBV19 to TRBJ2-1; 11 nucleotides agree with TRBD2. V was pared by 7 bases and J by 3 bases, with 8 bases of the junction left unmatched. Germline V gives CDR1 LNHDA, CDR2 SQIVND (reference sequence). CDR3 length: 16 residues.